These 29 T cell receptor beta chains originate from one sample sequenced in a study of CD8+CD57+ T cells in acquired aplastic anemia. Using genomic DNA as the template, TCR beta VDJ and CDR3 profiling was carried out. TCRdb re-called the reads with MiXCR, one entry per CDR3 protein. The sample lists some 120,000 distinct CDR3 sequences, 40% to 60% occurring once. The sample consisted of sorted CD4+, CD8+, or CD8+CD57+ T cells (not recorded which) from PBMCs. Receptor source: a human donor in good health, serving as a control.

The genes are TRBV29-1 and TRBJ2-7; 10 positions match TRBD1. The CDR3 covers 13 residues. The trim removed 7 bases at V and 3 bases at J, leaving 6 bases unmatched. Germline-derived CDR1 and CDR2 are SQVTM and ANQGSEA. The CDR3 DNA is TGCAGCGCAAGCGGGACAGGGGACTACGAGCAGTACTTC. Translation: CSASGTGDYEQYF.

This clonotype was seen once. This may be a read error: a much more frequent sequence differs by one nucleotide. The chain links TRBV7-8 to TRBJ2-1, with 11 nucleotides matching TRBD2. This CDR3 has 16 residues. The J segment lost 11 bases and the V segment lost 4 bases, leaving 13 bases of the junction unmatched. Germline V CDR1 and CDR2: SGHVS, FQNEAQ. The CDR3 sequence: CASSSGISGGALQQFF. In DNA, the CDR3 is TGTGCCAGCAGCTCCGGGATTAGCGGGGGGGCCCTCCAGCAGTTCTTC.

This chain joins TRBV29-1 and TRBJ2-7; perhaps TRBD2 as D (5 bases). Germline V gene lookup returns CDR1 SQVTM and CDR2 ANQGSEA. Trimming took 7 bases from V and 0 from J, leaving 10 bases between them. This CDR3 has 12 residues. CDR3 bases: TGCAGCGGAATGGGGAGCTCCTACGAGCAGTACTTC. It is translated as CSGMGSSYEQYF.

In this sample, this clonotype turned up once. The J gene is TRBJ1-2, the V gene TRBV9, with 8 nucleotides matching TRBD1. Trimming removed 2 bases from V and 0 bases from J; junction bases left unmatched: 3. Germline CDR1 is SGDLS and CDR2 is YYNGEE. The CDR3 has 15 amino acids. CDR3 DNA: TGTGCCAGCAGCGTTAGGACAGGGCCTAACTATGGCTACACCTTC. It is translated as CASSVRTGPNYGYTF.

The CDR3 here is CSATSGFPNQPQHF. The CDR3 coding sequence is TGCAGTGCTACATCAGGGTTCCCCAATCAGCCCCAGCATTTT. This chain links TRBV20-1 with TRBJ1-5; a weak D match, TRBD1 (5 bases). The V end lost 4 bases, the J end lost 3 bases, and 13 bases lay between the germline ends. Germline assignment: CDR1 DFQATT and CDR2 SNEGSKA (reference sequence). The CDR3 loop spans 14 amino acids.

This CDR3 reads CASSLGQGMNTEAFF. For the CDR3, the DNA is TGTGCCAGCAGCTTGGGGCAGGGCATGAACACTGAAGCTTTCTTT. The V and J genes are TRBV5-8 and TRBJ1-1; weak D call: TRBD1 (5 bases). The germline gives CDR1 SGHTS, CDR2 YDEGEE. The CDR3 length is 15 residues. Trimming pared 0 bases from V and 0 bases from J, leaving 9 bases between.

This clonotype was detected once. This chain uses TRBV7-2 with TRBJ2-1, with 12 bases that match TRBD2. Per germline, CDR1 SGHTA and CDR2 FQGNSA. The CDR3 extends over 16 amino acids. The J segment lost 0 bases and the V segment lost 6 bases, leaving 3 bases of the junction unmatched. The CDR3, as DNA: TGTGCCAGCAGTCCTAGCGGGGGGGCCTCCTACAATGAGCAGTTCTTC. This translates into CASSPSGGASYNEQFF.

The sample holds many counts of this clonotype. The chain combines TRBV20-1 with TRBJ1-5; D possibly corresponds to TRBD1 (6 bases). The germline V gene has CDR1 DFQATT and CDR2 SNEGSKA (reference sequence). This CDR3 has 15 amino acids. Trimming shortened V by 0 bases and J by 5 bases, and 14 bases separated the two germline ends. The CDR3 nucleotides are TGCAGTGCTAGAGATCCCGGGGGCCCTGATCAGCCCCAGCATTTT. It encodes CSARDPGGPDQPQHF.

Notes on this clonotype: Because the CDR3 is missing its conserved closing phenylalanine or tryptophan, this is likely a read error. The chain combines TRBV11-2 with TRBJ2-1, with a weak D call TRBD1 (6 bases). This CDR3 comprises 17 residues. Germline CDR1 and CDR2: SGHAT and FQNNGV. Trimming took 5 bases from V and 1 from J, leaving 18 bases between them. The CDR3 region is CASSPSLTGKSYNEQFS. The CDR3 region has the DNA TGTGCCAGCAGCCCCTCTCTTACAGGGAAATCCTACAATGAGCAGTTCTCC.

This chain joins TRBV7-2 and TRBJ1-6, with 10 bases matching TRBD1. CDR3 size: 15 residues. Looked up from germline, CDR1 is SGHTA and CDR2 is FQGNSA. The junction had 3 bases not matched to a gene; V was cut back by 2 bases and J by 8 bases. CDR3 protein: CASSLTGTGDSPLHF. The DNA for the CDR3 is TGTGCCAGCAGCTTAACCGGGACAGGGGATTCACCCCTCCACTTT.

This clonotype was picked up many times. The chain recombines TRBV2 with TRBJ1-5; 7 nucleotides match TRBD1. In germline, CDR1 is SNHLY, CDR2 FYNNEI. The CDR3 is made up of 13 amino acids. V lost 7 bases and J lost 4; bases outside the gene matches: 4. The chain's CDR3 is CASNRQGNQPQHF. CDR3 sequence (DNA): TGTGCCAGCAATAGACAGGGAAATCAGCCCCAGCATTTT.

In this sample, this clonotype turned up many times. The rearrangement uses TRBV7-8 and TRBJ2-7, with a tentative D call TRBD2 (5 bases). The CDR3 has 15 residues. Germline V gives CDR1 SGHVS, CDR2 FQNEAQ. Deletions cut 6 bases from V and 0 bases from J, with 15 bases between. This chain's CDR3 is CASSYLTGSSYEQYF. The DNA for the CDR3 is TGTGCCAGCAGTTACTTGACTGGGAGCTCCTACGAGCAGTACTTC.

The chain uses TRBV11-1 and TRBJ1-3, with TRBD1 identical over 9 bases. The CDR3 extends over 18 amino acids. Unmatched junction bases numbered 8, after V lost 2 bases and J lost 0 bases. Germline V gene sequence: CDR1 SGHAT, CDR2 FQDESV (reference sequence). CDR3 in amino acids: CASSLRTGVPSSGNTIYF. The CDR3, as DNA: TGTGCCAGCAGCTTACGGACAGGGGTCCCCTCCTCTGGAAACACCATATATTTT.

With respect to this clonotype: Its ends do not fully match the called genes, so a read error is possible. V is TRBV10-3 and J is TRBJ1-6; D possibly corresponds to TRBD1 (5 bases). The CDR3 spans 14 residues. Germline V gives CDR1 ENHRY, CDR2 SYGVKD. CDR3 bases: TGTGCCAGCAGTTATTTCGGGGGTTGGTCACCCCTCCACTTT. Amino acids: CASSYFGGWSPLHF.

With regard to this clonotype: Given a much more abundant clone one base away, this may be a read error. The chain employs TRBV24-1 and TRBJ1-1, with D unresolved. The germline gives CDR1 KGHDR, CDR2 SFDVKD. The CDR3 is 14 residues long. For the CDR3, the DNA is TGTGCCAGCAGTGCTGGAGGTGGCGACACTGAAGCTTTCTTT. This encodes CASSAGGGDTEAFF.

The gene calls are TRBV14 and TRBJ2-4, with 9 bases lining up with TRBD2. This CDR3 has 19 amino acids. J gave up 0 bases and V 4 bases, and 13 bases lay outside the gene matches. Germline V gene data show CDR1 as SGHDN and CDR2 as FVKESK. As DNA, the CDR3 is TGTGCCAGCAGCCGACAGCGGGGGGCTTCTACTCTAGCCAAAAACATTCAGTACTTC. This translates into CASSRQRGASTLAKNIQYF.

V usage is TRBV7-2 and J usage is TRBJ1-1; 7 bases agree with TRBD1. CDR1 is SGHTA and CDR2 is FQGNSA in the germline V gene. The V gene end was trimmed by 4 bases and the J gene end by 4 bases; junction bases not matched to a gene: 3. CDR3 length: 13 amino acids. CDR3 region: CASSSGTATEAFF. The DNA for the CDR3 is TGTGCCAGCAGCTCCGGGACAGCCACTGAAGCTTTCTTT.

This clonotype was detected many times. The V call is TRBV5-4, the J call TRBJ2-7; D call uncertain. V lost 2 bases and J lost 5, with 14 bases in between. Per germline, CDR1 SGHNT and CDR2 YYREEE (reference sequence). The CDR3 is 14 residues long. CDR3 nucleotides: TGTGCCAGCAGCTTAGGGATAGGGAACAACGAGCAGTACTTC. Its protein product is CASSLGIGNNEQYF.

Details on this clonotype: One end of the junction is discordant with germline, which a read error may explain. The rearrangement links TRBV7-8 to TRBJ2-5; 9 bases match TRBD1. Judging by the DNA end, TRBJ2-1 fits better; the J call may be wrong. The CDR3 sequence is 14 residues long. Germline lookup yields CDR1 SGHVS and CDR2 FQNEAQ. The CDR3 coding sequence is TGTGCCAGCAGCCTAACAGGGGGCTGCAATGGGCAGTTCTTC. Translated: CASSLTGGCNGQFF.

This clonotype has at least ten counts. The chain employs TRBV7-2 and TRBJ1-2, with 10 bases identical to TRBD1. This CDR3 is 15 amino acids long. Unmatched junction bases numbered 6, after V lost 1 base and J lost 7 bases. Looked up from germline, CDR1 is SGHTA and CDR2 is FQGNSA. CDR3 DNA sequence: TGTGCCAGCAGCTTAGAGGGGACAGGGGTGGGTGGCTACACCTTC. Residues: CASSLEGTGVGGYTF.

This chain uses TRBV18 with TRBJ2-7; D not resolved. V was clipped by 1 base and J by 0 bases, with 7 bases between them. CDR1 and CDR2 (germline): KGHSH, LQKENI. The CDR3 covers 14 residues. Here the CDR3 DNA reads TGTGCCAGCTCACCACGCCCGATCTCCTACGAGCAGTACTTC. Protein sequence: CASSPRPISYEQYF.

This chain links TRBV9 with TRBJ2-7, with D uncertain. V was cut by 0 bases and J by 3 bases, with 13 bases left in between. CDR1 SGDLS and CDR2 YYNGEE come from the germline V gene. This CDR3 comprises 15 residues. The DNA of the CDR3 is TGTGCCAGCAGCGTAGCGGCAGGAGCTAGCTACGAGCAGTACTTC. Its protein is CASSVAAGASYEQYF.

The chain carries TRBV19 and TRBJ1-5, with a weak D call TRBD1 (6 bases). V dropped 8 bases and J dropped 3 bases, with 14 bases sitting between them. Germline loops: CDR1 LNHDA, CDR2 SQIVND (reference sequence). The CDR3 extends over 14 amino acids. The CDR3 is CASAGQPFNQPQHF. As DNA, the CDR3 is TGTGCCAGTGCCGGACAGCCCTTCAATCAGCCCCAGCATTTT.

This chain connects TRBV6-5 to TRBJ2-7; 8 bases fit TRBD2. V was pared by 0 bases and J by 6 bases, with 13 bases of the junction left unmatched. Germline CDR1 is MNHEY and CDR2 is SVGAGI. The CDR3 has 17 amino acids. The CDR3 spells CASSYSRPGGPPTEQYF. CDR3 bases: TGTGCCAGCAGTTACTCGAGGCCGGGGGGGCCGCCCACCGAGCAGTACTTC.

The chain has TRBV20-1 and TRBJ1-2; 9 nucleotides align to TRBD1. CDR1 and CDR2 (germline): DFQATT, SNEGSKA (reference sequence). There are 15 residues in the CDR3. After removal of 3 bases from V and 5 bases from J, the junction contained 10 bases not matched to a gene. In DNA, the CDR3 is TGCAGTGCTAGGCCGGGGGACAGGGACTGGTATGGCTACACCTTC. The encoded protein is CSARPGDRDWYGYTF.

This sequence joins TRBV19 and TRBJ1-1; D is ambiguous. Germline loops: CDR1 LNHDA, CDR2 SQIVND (reference sequence). The ends were cut back, 4 bases at V and 1 base at J, with 10 bases in the middle. The CDR3 consists of 14 residues. This CDR3 is CASSSRAQNTEAFF. CDR3 DNA sequence: TGTGCCAGTAGTAGTCGGGCCCAGAACACTGAAGCTTTCTTT.

Ten or more counts support this clonotype. The chain links TRBV7-9 to TRBJ2-3; 7 bases align to TRBD1. The germline gives CDR1 SEHNR, CDR2 FQNEAQ (reference sequence). This CDR3 has 14 amino acids. With 4 bases clipped from V and 0 bases from J, the junction kept 1 base outside the gene matches. DNA of the CDR3: TGTGCCAGCAGCTCAGGGGGAAGCACAGATACGCAGTATTTT. Its translation is CASSSGGSTDTQYF. The variable domain in full, completed from reference TRBV7-9 and TRBJ2-3, reads DTGVSQNPRHKITKRGQNVTFRCDPISEHNRLYWYRQTLGQGPEFLTYFQNEAQLEKSRLLSDRFSAERPKGSFSTLEIQRTEQGDSAMYLCASSSGGSTDTQYFGPGTRLTVL.

This clonotype was detected only a few times. V usage is TRBV10-3 and J usage is TRBJ2-1; 12 nucleotides line up with TRBD2. Losses at the gene ends were 6 bases for V and 4 bases for J; bases not matched to a gene: 13. Looked up from germline, CDR1 is ENHRY and CDR2 is SYGVKD. The CDR3 spans 18 residues. CDR3 in DNA: TGTGCCATCAGCCAACTAGCGGGGGGTCTATCGGGATACAATGAGCAGTTCTTC. Its protein product is CAISQLAGGLSGYNEQFF.

The rearrangement joins TRBV29-1 to TRBJ1-2, with a tentative D call TRBD1 (5 bases). The CDR3 is 13 residues long. CDR1 is SQVTM, CDR2 ANQGSEA, per germline. Trimming removed 4 bases at V and 1 base at J, with 10 bases between. In nucleotides, the CDR3 is TGCAGCGTTGTAACAGGTAGTAACTATGGCTACACCTTC. Its protein is CSVVTGSNYGYTF.